This T cell receptor (beta chain) was observed in a study of blood T cell repertoires in COVID-19. Study-wide context: Some COVID-19 samples were acute and others convalescent; all came from the United States, Italy and Spain. From T cells, B-cell-depleted T cells, or PBMCs came the material, which was cDNA or gDNA.

Looked up from germline, CDR1 is MGHRA and CDR2 is YSYEKL. This CDR3 region has 16 residues. V was pared by 1 base and J by 1 base, with 4 bases of the junction left unmatched. Original handling: It was from reference gene primer amplification that nucleated cell counts were estimated. The protocol was immunoSEQ multiplex PCR, while the TCRdb copy is restricted to in-frame clones and leaves out a portion. V and J calls and clone size come straight from that table; D and trimming were deduced from the DNA. The top ten hold around 4.3% of the sample, which has about 63,000 clones, about 91% seen once. The sequencing input was peripheral blood. The sequence came from a man aged 45-65 years with active COVID-19. This chain links TRBV4-1 with TRBJ2-7, with 10 bases lining up with TRBD2. CDR3 sequence: CASSQVGSGRSYEQYF. For the CDR3, the DNA is TGCGCCAGCAGCCAAGTAGGTAGCGGGAGGTCCTACGAGCAGTACTTC.